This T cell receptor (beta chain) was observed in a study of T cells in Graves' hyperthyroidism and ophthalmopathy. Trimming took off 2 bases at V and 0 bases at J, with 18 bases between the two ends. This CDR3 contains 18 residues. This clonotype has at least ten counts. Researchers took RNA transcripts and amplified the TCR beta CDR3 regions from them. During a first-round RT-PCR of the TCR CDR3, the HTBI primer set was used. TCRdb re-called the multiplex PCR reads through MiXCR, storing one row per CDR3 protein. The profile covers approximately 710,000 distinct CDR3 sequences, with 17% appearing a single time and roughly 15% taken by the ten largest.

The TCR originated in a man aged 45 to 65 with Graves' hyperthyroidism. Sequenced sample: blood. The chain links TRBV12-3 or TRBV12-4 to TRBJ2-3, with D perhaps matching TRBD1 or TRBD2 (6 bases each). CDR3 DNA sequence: TGTGCCAGCAGTTTATTTGGGGGGCTGCCCACTAGCACAGATACGCAGTATTTT. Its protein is CASSLFGGLPTSTDTQYF.